The 9 T cell receptor beta chains given below trace back to one sample, sequenced in a study of long-term antiretroviral therapy in people with HIV (dated by TCRdb to 2022 to 2024). The immunoSEQ hsTCRB v3.0 assay was used at survey level resolution to sequence the TRB variable region. TCRdb stores this immuneACCESS table with in-frame sequences only. Part of the clones is absent; in the studies checked, under half of the shortfall reflects unresolved V genes, and no reason is known for the rest. A total of about 32,000 clones appear in this sample, 97% of them only once. The ten largest clones take up 1.9% of the sample. This specimen consisted of unsorted PBMCs, obtained 7.6 years after starting antiretroviral therapy. The receptors originated from a young man with HIV.

The rearrangement joins TRBV9 to TRBJ2-5, with TRBD2 matching 13 bases. The trim removed 7 bases at V and 4 bases at J, leaving 10 bases unmatched. This CDR3 has 16 amino acids. CDR1 and CDR2 from the germline V gene are SGDLS and YYNGEE. CDR3 DNA: TGTGCCAGCGGTTCCCGGACTAGCGGGGGAGGAGAGACCCAGTACTTC. Translation gives CASGSRTSGGGETQYF.

The chain carries TRBV4-3 and TRBJ2-1, with D possibly matching TRBD1 (6 bases). There are 19 residues in the CDR3. The ends were cut back, 0 bases at V and 2 bases at J, with 20 bases in the middle. CDR1 and CDR2 (germline): LGHNA, YSLEER. The CDR3 DNA is TGCGCCAGCAGCCAAGAGCCCGCTCAGGGGCCGCCCCCCTACAATGAGCAGTTCTTC. This sequence encodes CASSQEPAQGPPPYNEQFF.

The V call is TRBV7-2, the J call TRBJ1-2; D is uncertain. The ends were cut back, 3 bases at V and 7 bases at J, with 15 bases in the middle. CDR3 length: 14 amino acids. Germline V gives CDR1 SGHTA, CDR2 FQGNSA. The CDR3 loop reads CASSFKADSGGYTF. The CDR3 region has the DNA TGTGCCAGCAGCTTTAAGGCCGACTCAGGTGGCTACACCTTC.

In this sample, this clone turned up once. J is TRBJ2-6 and V is TRBV7-8, with D uncertain. This CDR3 has 15 residues. Germline V gene sequence: CDR1 SGHVS, CDR2 FQNEAQ. Deletions cut 2 bases from V and 2 bases from J, with 7 bases between. CDR3 protein: CASSLIGAGANVLTF. The CDR3 DNA reads TGTGCCAGCAGCTTAATAGGAGCTGGGGCCAACGTCCTGACTTTC.

The V and J genes are TRBV6-1 and TRBJ1-5; D gene uncertain. Per germline, CDR1 MNHNS and CDR2 SASEGT. Trimming took 3 bases from V and 9 from J, leaving 9 bases between them. The CDR3 consists of 12 residues. DNA of the CDR3: TGTGCCAGCAGTGAGGTGTTAGGGCCCCAGCATTTT. It yields the protein CASSEVLGPQHF.

This chain uses TRBV7-8 with TRBJ1-4; TRBD1 matches at 9 bases. Trimming removed 0 bases from V and 4 bases from J; junction bases left unmatched: 9. Germline CDR1 reads SGHVS; CDR2 reads FQNEAQ. The CDR3 length is 18 residues. CDR3 in amino acids: CASSLARVPGQGNEKLFF. In DNA form, the CDR3 reads TGTGCCAGCAGCTTAGCGCGTGTTCCGGGACAGGGTAATGAAAAACTGTTTTTT.

The V call is TRBV30, the J call TRBJ2-1; no definite D call. This CDR3 is 17 amino acids long. Germline V gene lookup returns CDR1 GTSNPN and CDR2 SVGIG (reference sequence). V lost 0 bases and J lost 7, with 22 bases in between. The CDR3 spells CAWSVRRGNRLHNEQFF. CDR3 coding DNA: TGTGCCTGGAGTGTACGAAGAGGAAACCGCTTACATAATGAGCAGTTCTTC.

The table lists this clone with a count of one. The chain is built from TRBV7-2 and TRBJ2-7; D is perhaps TRBD1 (6 bases). The ends were cut back, 1 base at V and 2 bases at J, with 12 bases in the middle. Germline CDR1 reads SGHTA; CDR2 reads FQGNSA. The CDR3 spans 15 residues. The chain's CDR3 is CASSLEAGAAYEQYF. In DNA, the CDR3 is TGTGCCAGCAGCTTAGAGGCAGGGGCAGCCTACGAGCAGTACTTC.

The chain has TRBV6-5 and TRBJ2-1, with 8 bases matching TRBD1. The V segment lost 6 bases and the J segment 14 bases; nucleotides outside the gene matches: 12. The CDR3 has 13 residues. Germline assignment: CDR1 MNHEY and CDR2 SVGAGI. This CDR3 is CASRPTGQGSEFF. The CDR3 DNA follows: TGTGCCAGCAGGCCAACAGGACAGGGATCAGAGTTCTTC.